The 14 T cell receptor beta chains reported below all come from one sample, sequenced in a study of blood T cell repertoires in COVID-19. The repertoire was sequenced with immunoSEQ multiplex PCR; TCRdb's copy has only in-frame clones and lacks some. Of roughly 330,000 clones listed, 88% were seen once; the top ten hold around 4%. Input material: peripheral blood. These receptors were obtained from a woman between 50 and 59 years old with active or convalescent COVID-19.

The CDR3 region is CASSFAPGSSYEQYF. CDR3 sequence (DNA): TGTGCCAGCAGTTTCGCTCCGGGGAGCTCCTACGAGCAGTACTTC. V and J are TRBV27 and TRBJ2-7; the D gene is possibly TRBD2 (5 bases). The CDR3 has 15 amino acids. Trimming stripped 3 bases from V and 0 bases from J, with 12 bases between. CDR1 is MNHEY, CDR2 SMNVEV, per germline (reference sequence).

The V and J genes are TRBV5-5 and TRBJ1-1, with D hard to call. The CDR3 is 11 residues long. The germline CDR1 and CDR2 sequences are SGHKS and YYEKEE (reference sequence). Trimming took 4 bases from V and 7 from J, leaving 8 bases between them. The CDR3 coding sequence is TGTGCCAGCAGCCAGGCCAGTGAAGCTTTCTTT. It translates to CASSQASEAFF.

V gene TRBV29-1 combines with J gene TRBJ2-3; the match to TRBD1 covers 9 bases. This CDR3 contains 13 residues. From germline, CDR1 is SQVTM and CDR2 ANQGSEA. The junction had 6 bases not matched to a gene; V was cut back by 6 bases and J by 5 bases. The CDR3 DNA reads as TGCAGCGTGGGGACAGGGCGGCTAGATACGCAGTATTTT. Translated: CSVGTGRLDTQYF.

The chain links TRBV19 to TRBJ1-5, with 9 bases matching TRBD1. V lost 5 bases to trimming and J lost 5 bases; unmatched junction nucleotides: 10. This CDR3 has 16 residues. Germline CDR1 LNHDA, CDR2 SQIVND (reference sequence). For the CDR3, the DNA is TGTGCCAGTAGTCTACCAGGACAGGGGAGAGATCAGCCCCAGCATTTT. This translates into CASSLPGQGRDQPQHF.

The chain recombines TRBV18 with TRBJ1-3; possible D gene TRBD1, 5 bases. This CDR3 is built from 16 residues. Germline-derived CDR1 and CDR2 are KGHSH and LQKENI. Trimming removed 5 bases at V and 0 bases at J, with 14 bases between. The CDR3 reads CASSFLDSHSGNTIYF. The CDR3 nucleotides read TGTGCCAGCTCATTTCTTGACAGTCACTCTGGAAACACCATATATTTT.

The rearrangement joins TRBV19 to TRBJ1-2; 10 bases agree with TRBD1. Germline CDR1 and CDR2: LNHDA and SQIVND (reference sequence). The CDR3 length is 14 residues. The J segment lost 4 bases and the V segment lost 7 bases, leaving 6 bases of the junction unmatched. DNA for the CDR3: TGTGCCAGTAACCCGGACAGGGGGTTCTATGGCTACACCTTC. Translating it yields CASNPDRGFYGYTF.

CDR3 sequence (DNA): TGTGCCAGCAAACGCAGAAACTCTGGAAACACCATATATTTT. Residues: CASKRRNSGNTIYF. The chain couples TRBV6-5 to TRBJ1-3; no clear D. Trimming cost V 7 bases and J 0 bases, with 10 bases left between them. This CDR3 contains 14 residues. From germline, CDR1 is MNHEY and CDR2 SVGAGI.

This clone is a singleton in its sample. This chain connects TRBV6-5 to TRBJ1-1, with 8 bases aligning to TRBD1. V was clipped by 6 bases and J by 0 bases; unmatched bases: 3. CDR3 length: 14 amino acids. Germline V gene lookup returns CDR1 MNHEY and CDR2 SVGAGI. CDR3 DNA sequence: TGTGCCAGCAGCGTGACAGGGGTGAACACTGAAGCTTTCTTT. Residues: CASSVTGVNTEAFF.

This clone appeared once. The gene calls are TRBV4-2 and TRBJ2-3; 7 positions agree with TRBD2. The V and J ends lost 3 bases and 2 bases, in that order; junction bases with no gene match: 20. Per the germline V gene, CDR1 is LGHNA and CDR2 is YNFKEQ. This CDR3 is 20 amino acids long. In DNA, the CDR3 is TGTGCCAGCAGCCAGAAGAGGGGAGCTAGCGGAGGAGGGATCACAGATACGCAGTATTTT. It specifies CASSQKRGASGGGITDTQYF.

Turning to this clone: The sample has other DNA sequences that encode this CDR3 too. The chain carries TRBV10-3 and TRBJ2-7, with 11 bases identical to TRBD2. CDR1 and CDR2 (germline): ENHRY, SYGVKD. Trimming at V came to 4 bases and at J to 1 base, leaving 0 bases not matched to a gene. This CDR3 spans 14 amino acids. CDR3 bases: TGTGCCATCAGTGGGACTAGCGGGTCCTACGAGCAGTACTTC. Protein product: CAISGTSGSYEQYF.

The chain links TRBV24-1 to TRBJ1-5; 8 bases map to TRBD1. The CDR3 totals 15 residues. CDR1 is KGHDR, CDR2 SFDVKD, per germline. The V segment lost 4 bases and the J segment 4 bases; nucleotides outside the gene matches: 5. The CDR3 spells CATSDGQGSNQPQHF. The CDR3 DNA is TGTGCCACCAGTGACGGACAGGGATCAAATCAGCCCCAGCATTTT.

The gene calls are TRBV3-1 (or the pseudogene TRBV3-2) and TRBJ1-2, with D unclear. This CDR3 spans 14 amino acids. V lost 0 bases and J 4 bases, leaving 9 bases between the germline ends. CDR1 is LGHDT and CDR2 is YNNKEL in the germline V gene (reference sequence). CDR3 protein: CASSQDRTSYGYTF. The CDR3 region has the DNA TGTGCCAGCAGCCAAGATCGCACATCCTATGGCTACACCTTC.

The rearrangement links TRBV27 to TRBJ1-2, with 7 bases aligning to TRBD1. Trimming took 6 bases from V and 0 from J; bases not matched to a gene: 4. Per germline, CDR1 MNHEY and CDR2 SMNVEV (reference sequence). The CDR3 loop spans 14 amino acids. CDR3 loop: CASSRTGTNYGYTF. The CDR3 region has the DNA TGTGCCAGCAGCCGGACAGGTACTAACTATGGCTACACCTTC.

The chain joins TRBV30 to TRBJ2-5, with D unresolved. The length of the CDR3 is 13 residues. Trimming shortened V by 4 bases and J by 5 bases, and 14 bases separated the two germline ends. CDR1 is GTSNPN, CDR2 SVGIG, per germline (reference sequence). CDR3 loop: CAWTPPGPETQYF. CDR3 sequence (DNA): TGTGCCTGGACCCCCCCTGGGCCGGAGACCCAGTACTTC.